These T cell receptor beta chains were read from a single sample in a study of T-cell memory formation after mild COVID-19. MiXCR, run by TCRdb on the 5' RACE reads, gives a single entry per CDR3 protein. The table has 150,000 to 200,000 distinct CDR3 sequences, about an eighth seen once. Material for sequencing was PBMCs or a T cell subset sorted from them (not recorded which). The receptors come from a man in his late teens or twenties who had mild COVID-19 (a few samples of this study predate the infection). Cell type and time point are not known. Both conserved end residues are part of each CDR3. Fields, in order: V gene, J gene, D gene, clone size, CDR3 protein, CDR3 DNA. The D gene is left open where the match is weak. Size is omitted from some rows. Given values are once, few, many or a class for expanded clones.

v_gene: TRBV6-1; j_gene: TRBJ2-1; d_gene: TRBD1; abundance: once; CDR3aa: CATQTGHNNEQFF; CDR3nt: TGTGCCACACAGACAGGGCACAACAATGAGCAGTTCTTC
v_gene: TRBV4-3; j_gene: TRBJ1-2; d_gene: -; abundance: -; CDR3aa: CASSQVEGPYGYTF; CDR3nt: TGCGCCAGCAGCCAAGTCGAGGGGCCCTATGGCTACACCTTC
v_gene: TRBV5-1; j_gene: TRBJ1-2; d_gene: -; abundance: few; CDR3aa: CASSSQGFAGLGYTF; CDR3nt: TGCGCCAGCAGCTCCCAGGGGTTTGCTGGCCTGGGCTACACCTTC
v_gene: TRBV5-1; j_gene: TRBJ1-1; d_gene: TRBD1; abundance: few; CDR3aa: CASSLRTGGSTEAFF; CDR3nt: TGCGCCAGCAGTTTGCGAACAGGGGGGAGTACTGAAGCTTTCTTT
v_gene: TRBV7-2; j_gene: TRBJ1-5; d_gene: TRBD1; abundance: few; CDR3aa: CASSYRGQGEQPQHF; CDR3nt: TGTGCCAGCAGCTACCGGGGACAGGGGGAGCAGCCCCAGCATTTT
v_gene: TRBV12-3/TRBV12-4; j_gene: TRBJ1-1; d_gene: -; abundance: few; CDR3aa: CASSPMTQVNTEAFF; CDR3nt: TGTGCCAGCAGTCCGATGACGCAAGTGAACACTGAAGCTTTCTTT
v_gene: TRBV7-2; j_gene: TRBJ2-5; d_gene: TRBD2; abundance: many; CDR3aa: CASSLETGGETQYF; CDR3nt: TGTGCCAGCAGCTTAGAGACGGGGGGGGAAACCCAGTACTTC
v_gene: TRBV20-1; j_gene: TRBJ1-2; d_gene: -; abundance: -; CDR3aa: CSALGPGASLYGYTF; CDR3nt: TGCAGTGCTTTGGGACCGGGGGCAAGCCTTTATGGCTACACCTTC
v_gene: TRBV20-1; j_gene: TRBJ2-2; d_gene: TRBD1; abundance: few; CDR3aa: CSASRQGRTGELFF; CDR3nt: TGCAGTGCTAGCCGACAGGGACGGACCGGGGAGCTGTTTTTT
v_gene: TRBV6-2/TRBV6-3; j_gene: TRBJ2-5; d_gene: TRBD2; abundance: -; CDR3aa: CASSSHTGLAGLQETQYF; CDR3nt: TGTGCCAGCAGTTCTCACACGGGACTAGCGGGTCTCCAAGAGACCCAGTACTTC
v_gene: TRBV6-2/TRBV6-3; j_gene: TRBJ2-3; d_gene: TRBD2; abundance: few; CDR3aa: CATKRDDTDTQYF; CDR3nt: TGTGCCACCAAGCGGGACGACACAGATACGCAGTATTTT
v_gene: TRBV5-1; j_gene: TRBJ1-2; d_gene: TRBD1; abundance: -; CDR3aa: CASSLGQGHGGYTF; CDR3nt: TGCGCCAGCAGCTTGGGACAGGGGCACGGTGGCTACACCTTC
v_gene: TRBV6-1; j_gene: TRBJ2-3; d_gene: TRBD1; abundance: few; CDR3aa: CASRGDRGPSDTQYF; CDR3nt: TGTGCCAGCAGAGGGGACAGGGGGCCCTCTGATACGCAGTATTTT
v_gene: TRBV7-2; j_gene: TRBJ1-1; d_gene: -; abundance: few; CDR3aa: CASSFITNTEAFF; CDR3nt: TGTGCCAGCAGCTTTATTACGAACACTGAAGCTTTCTTT
v_gene: TRBV3-1; j_gene: TRBJ1-3; d_gene: -; abundance: -; CDR3aa: CASSLGAPSGNTIYF; CDR3nt: TGTGCCAGCAGCCTGGGGGCCCCCTCTGGAAACACCATATATTTT
v_gene: TRBV9; j_gene: TRBJ2-2; d_gene: -; abundance: few; CDR3aa: CASSVGGLHTGELFF; CDR3nt: TGTGCCAGCAGCGTAGGCGGACTGCACACCGGGGAGCTGTTTTTT
v_gene: TRBV7-2; j_gene: TRBJ1-2; d_gene: -; abundance: few; CDR3aa: CASSLGGRGSPFAYGYTF; CDR3nt: TGTGCCAGCAGCTTAGGTGGCAGGGGATCCCCCTTCGCCTATGGCTACACCTTC
v_gene: TRBV24-1; j_gene: TRBJ2-5; d_gene: -; abundance: -; CDR3aa: CATSPLAGETQYF; CDR3nt: TGTGCCACCAGTCCCCTAGCTGGGGAGACCCAGTACTTC
v_gene: TRBV6-6; j_gene: TRBJ2-5; d_gene: TRBD2; abundance: few; CDR3aa: CASSSTSGDQETQYF; CDR3nt: TGTGCCAGCAGTTCGACTAGCGGGGACCAAGAGACCCAGTACTTC
v_gene: TRBV11-3; j_gene: TRBJ2-5; d_gene: -; abundance: -; CDR3aa: CASSLDGGSQETQYF; CDR3nt: TGTGCCAGCAGCTTAGATGGAGGCAGCCAAGAGACCCAGTACTTC
v_gene: TRBV15; j_gene: TRBJ2-2; d_gene: -; abundance: few; CDR3aa: CATSRREGELFF; CDR3nt: TGTGCCACCAGCAGAAGGGAGGGGGAGCTGTTTTTT
v_gene: TRBV2; j_gene: TRBJ2-5; d_gene: -; abundance: -; CDR3aa: CATYRDESETQYF; CDR3nt: TGTGCCACCTACAGGGACGAATCGGAGACCCAGTACTTC
v_gene: TRBV12-3/TRBV12-4; j_gene: TRBJ1-3; d_gene: TRBD1; abundance: -; CDR3aa: CASSQGQFSGNTIYF; CDR3nt: TGTGCCAGCAGCCAGGGACAGTTCTCTGGAAACACCATATATTTT
v_gene: TRBV4-3; j_gene: TRBJ2-3; d_gene: -; abundance: -; CDR3aa: CASSQEARPATDTQYF; CDR3nt: TGCGCCAGCAGCCAAGAGGCCAGACCCGCTACAGATACGCAGTATTTT
v_gene: TRBV6-5; j_gene: TRBJ1-3; d_gene: -; abundance: -; CDR3aa: CASSYSTGPGGNTIYF; CDR3nt: TGTGCCAGCAGTTACTCGACGGGTCCTGGTGGAAACACCATATATTTT
v_gene: TRBV4-3; j_gene: TRBJ1-2; d_gene: -; abundance: -; CDR3aa: CASSQDEGNNYGYTF; CDR3nt: TGCGCCAGCAGCCAAGACGAAGGAAATAACTATGGCTACACCTTC
v_gene: TRBV6-5; j_gene: TRBJ2-1; d_gene: -; abundance: many; CDR3aa: CASSYSREGGHEQFF; CDR3nt: TGTGCCAGCAGTTACTCGAGGGAGGGGGGACATGAGCAGTTCTTC
v_gene: TRBV6-5; j_gene: TRBJ2-7; d_gene: -; abundance: many; CDR3aa: CASSYSLRAYYEQYF; CDR3nt: TGTGCCAGCAGTTACTCCCTCCGGGCTTACTACGAGCAGTACTTC
v_gene: TRBV18; j_gene: TRBJ2-3; d_gene: -; abundance: -; CDR3aa: CASSPQELTDTQYF; CDR3nt: TGTGCCAGCTCACCTCAAGAGCTAACAGATACGCAGTATTTT
v_gene: TRBV12-3/TRBV12-4; j_gene: TRBJ2-7; d_gene: -; abundance: few; CDR3aa: CASSLVPGGQYF; CDR3nt: TGTGCCAGCAGTTTAGTCCCCGGGGGGCAGTACTTC
v_gene: TRBV7-2; j_gene: TRBJ2-1; d_gene: TRBD1; abundance: few; CDR3aa: CASSGRDRYSWEQFF; CDR3nt: TGTGCCAGCAGCGGCCGGGACAGGTATTCCTGGGAGCAGTTCTTC
v_gene: TRBV18; j_gene: TRBJ1-2; d_gene: -; abundance: -; CDR3aa: CASSPSVGFGYGYTF; CDR3nt: TGTGCCAGCTCACCGAGCGTAGGGTTCGGCTATGGCTACACCTTC
v_gene: TRBV7-2; j_gene: TRBJ1-1; d_gene: TRBD1; abundance: -; CDR3aa: CASSLSPRGIQGTEAFF; CDR3nt: TGTGCCAGCAGCTTATCACCCCGGGGGATACAGGGGACTGAAGCTTTCTTT
v_gene: TRBV4-1; j_gene: TRBJ2-3; d_gene: -; abundance: few; CDR3aa: CASSQDRGGFTDTQYF; CDR3nt: TGCGCCAGCAGCCAAGACAGGGGGGGGTTTACAGATACGCAGTATTTT
v_gene: TRBV5-1; j_gene: TRBJ2-2; d_gene: TRBD1; abundance: -; CDR3aa: CASSLTGDHTGELFF; CDR3nt: TGCGCCAGCAGCTTGACAGGGGACCACACCGGGGAGCTGTTTTTT
v_gene: TRBV5-1; j_gene: TRBJ2-3; d_gene: -; abundance: -; CDR3aa: CASSLTPGYTDTQYF; CDR3nt: TGCGCCAGCAGCTTGACCCCAGGGTACACAGATACGCAGTATTTT
v_gene: TRBV15; j_gene: TRBJ2-2; d_gene: -; abundance: -; CDR3aa: CATSLNRIPNTGELFF; CDR3nt: TGTGCCACCAGCCTAAACAGGATTCCGAACACCGGGGAGCTGTTTTTT
v_gene: TRBV7-9; j_gene: TRBJ1-2; d_gene: -; abundance: -; CDR3aa: CASRMLRDANYGYTF; CDR3nt: TGTGCCAGCAGAATGCTGCGGGATGCTAACTATGGCTACACCTTC
v_gene: TRBV5-1; j_gene: TRBJ1-4; d_gene: -; abundance: -; CDR3aa: CASSPTVSNEKLFF; CDR3nt: TGCGCCAGCAGCCCGACAGTCTCTAATGAAAAACTGTTTTTT
v_gene: TRBV7-9; j_gene: TRBJ2-7; d_gene: -; abundance: few; CDR3aa: CASSAGQIYEQYF; CDR3nt: TGTGCCAGCAGCGCGGGCCAGATCTACGAGCAGTACTTC
v_gene: TRBV7-3; j_gene: TRBJ2-1; d_gene: -; abundance: -; CDR3aa: CASSLTSSAYNEQFF; CDR3nt: TGTGCCAGCAGCTTAACATCTAGCGCCTACAATGAGCAGTTCTTC
v_gene: TRBV6-1; j_gene: TRBJ2-2; d_gene: -; abundance: -; CDR3aa: CASSLRRAGELFF; CDR3nt: TGTGCCAGCAGTCTTCGCCGGGCCGGGGAGCTGTTTTTT
v_gene: TRBV10-3; j_gene: TRBJ2-1; d_gene: TRBD2; abundance: many; CDR3aa: CAISPGGAGGDEQFF; CDR3nt: TGTGCCATCAGCCCGGGGGGAGCGGGTGGGGATGAGCAGTTCTTC
v_gene: TRBV6-5; j_gene: TRBJ1-6; d_gene: TRBD1; abundance: many; CDR3aa: CASSYHRTGQNSPLHF; CDR3nt: TGTGCCAGCAGTTACCATAGGACAGGGCAAAATTCACCCCTCCACTTT
v_gene: TRBV5-1; j_gene: TRBJ1-1; d_gene: TRBD1; abundance: -; CDR3aa: CASSTEGAFNTEAFF; CDR3nt: TGCGCCAGCAGCACGGAGGGGGCGTTTAACACTGAAGCTTTCTTT
v_gene: TRBV12-3/TRBV12-4; j_gene: TRBJ1-2; d_gene: TRBD1; abundance: -; CDR3aa: CASSFGQEYYGYTF; CDR3nt: TGTGCCAGCAGTTTCGGACAGGAGTACTATGGCTACACCTTC
v_gene: TRBV23-1; j_gene: TRBJ2-5; d_gene: -; abundance: -; CDR3aa: CASSRQVGETQYF; CDR3nt: TGCGCCAGCAGTCGCCAGGTTGGGGAGACCCAGTACTTC
v_gene: TRBV20-1; j_gene: TRBJ1-1; d_gene: TRBD1; abundance: few; CDR3aa: CSAGKGAYTEAFF; CDR3nt: TGCAGTGCTGGGAAGGGGGCTTACACTGAAGCTTTCTTT
v_gene: TRBV5-1; j_gene: TRBJ1-1; d_gene: -; abundance: many; CDR3aa: CASSFGGYTEAFF; CDR3nt: TGCGCCAGCAGCTTCGGTGGATACACTGAAGCTTTCTTT
v_gene: TRBV18; j_gene: TRBJ1-1; d_gene: -; abundance: few; CDR3aa: CASSKTSGTEAFF; CDR3nt: TGTGCCAGCTCAAAAACCTCGGGAACTGAAGCTTTCTTT
v_gene: TRBV14; j_gene: TRBJ2-3; d_gene: TRBD2; abundance: -; CDR3aa: CASSQDGAGGDTQYF; CDR3nt: TGTGCCAGCAGCCAAGACGGGGCGGGGGGTGATACGCAGTATTTT
v_gene: TRBV6-2/TRBV6-3; j_gene: TRBJ1-2; d_gene: -; abundance: few; CDR3aa: CASSLDGPAFGYTF; CDR3nt: TGTGCCAGCAGTTTAGACGGACCCGCCTTCGGCTACACCTTC
v_gene: TRBV12-3/TRBV12-4; j_gene: TRBJ1-2; d_gene: -; abundance: -; CDR3aa: CASSPALRYGYTF; CDR3nt: TGTGCCAGCAGTCCCGCCCTGAGGTATGGCTACACCTTC
v_gene: TRBV7-2; j_gene: TRBJ2-7; d_gene: TRBD2; abundance: -; CDR3aa: CASSLGGGAGGTYEQYF; CDR3nt: TGTGCCAGCAGCTTAGGCGGCGGGGCGGGGGGTACCTACGAGCAGTACTTC
v_gene: TRBV5-1; j_gene: TRBJ2-5; d_gene: TRBD2; abundance: -; CDR3aa: CASSPGTSGFDQETQYF; CDR3nt: TGCGCCAGCAGTCCCGGGACTAGCGGATTTGACCAAGAGACCCAGTACTTC
v_gene: TRBV4-1; j_gene: TRBJ2-1; d_gene: TRBD2; abundance: -; CDR3aa: CASSQGTGGSSYNEQFF; CDR3nt: TGCGCCAGCAGCCAGGGGACCGGGGGGAGCTCCTACAATGAGCAGTTCTTC
v_gene: TRBV7-9; j_gene: TRBJ1-5; d_gene: -; abundance: few; CDR3aa: CASSLDGASNQPQHF; CDR3nt: TGTGCCAGCAGCCTAGACGGGGCAAGCAATCAGCCCCAGCATTTT